Following are 5 T cell receptor beta chains from one sample sequenced in a study of CD8 T cells in ankylosing spondylitis. TCRdb reprocessed the 5' RACE reads with MiXCR, giving one entry per CDR3 protein. This sample yields 750,000 to 850,000 distinct CDR3 sequences, of which about 12% are seen a single time; about 0.5% belongs to the top ten. Their recognized antigens are unknown. Findings and limits, study-wide: Blood of patients with ankylosing spondylitis appeared to be characterized by a TCR beta motif of several highly homologous variants.

Material for sequencing was blood, either unsorted or a sorted T cell fraction (not recorded which). These receptors were collected from a male donor with ankylosing spondylitis.

This clonotype was detected ten times or more. V is TRBV6-1 and J is TRBJ1-1; D is perhaps TRBD1 (6 bases). V was cut by 6 bases and J by 3 bases, with 11 bases left in between. Germline V gene lookup returns CDR1 MNHNS and CDR2 SASEGT. This CDR3 region has 13 residues. The DNA for the CDR3 is TGTGCCAGCAGATTCACAGGGCACACTGAAGCTTTCTTT. Its protein is CASRFTGHTEAFF.

The chain carries TRBV15 and TRBJ2-7; weak D call: TRBD1 (6 bases). The V end lost 1 base, the J end lost 3 bases, and 7 bases lay between the germline ends. Germline V gene lookup returns CDR1 LNHNV and CDR2 YYDKDF (reference sequence). The CDR3 is 13 amino acids. Here the CDR3 DNA reads TGTGCCACCAGCAGAGGACAGGTCTACGAGCAGTACTTC. Translating gives CATSRGQVYEQYF. Variable domain in full (rest from reference TRBV15 and TRBJ2-7): DAMVIQNPRYQVTQFGKPVTLSCSQTLNHNVMYWYQQKSSQAPKLLFHYYDKDFNNEADTPDNFQSRRPNTSFCFLDIRSPGLGDTAMYLCATSRGQVYEQYFGPGTRLTVT.

This clonotype has more than one count but fewer than ten. The CDR3 sequence: CASSSGHDEKLFF. The CDR3 region has the DNA TGTGCCAGCAGTTCAGGACACGATGAAAAACTGTTTTTT. This chain joins TRBV28 and TRBJ1-4; possible D gene TRBD1, 5 bases. The germline V gene encodes CDR1 MDHEN and CDR2 SYDVKM. The CDR3 sequence is 13 residues long. Trimming took off 4 bases at V and 6 bases at J, with 9 bases between the two ends.

The chain recombines TRBV10-3 with TRBJ2-3; D possibly corresponds to TRBD2 (5 bases). Germline V CDR1 and CDR2: ENHRY, SYGVKD. The V and J ends lost 7 bases and 6 bases respectively, with 8 bases between them. The CDR3 totals 11 residues. This CDR3 reads CAITREDTQYF. The CDR3 bases are TGTGCCATCACGAGGGAGGATACGCAGTATTTT.

The J gene is TRBJ2-1, the V gene TRBV5-1; 7 nucleotides agree with TRBD1. Unmatched junction bases numbered 11, after V lost 2 bases and J lost 0 bases. The CDR3 runs to 18 residues. Germline values: CDR1 SGHRS, CDR2 YFSETQ. CDR3: CASSFLLVGDSSYNEQFF. In nucleotides, the CDR3 is TGCGCCAGCAGCTTTCTCCTTGTCGGGGACAGCTCCTACAATGAGCAGTTCTTC.